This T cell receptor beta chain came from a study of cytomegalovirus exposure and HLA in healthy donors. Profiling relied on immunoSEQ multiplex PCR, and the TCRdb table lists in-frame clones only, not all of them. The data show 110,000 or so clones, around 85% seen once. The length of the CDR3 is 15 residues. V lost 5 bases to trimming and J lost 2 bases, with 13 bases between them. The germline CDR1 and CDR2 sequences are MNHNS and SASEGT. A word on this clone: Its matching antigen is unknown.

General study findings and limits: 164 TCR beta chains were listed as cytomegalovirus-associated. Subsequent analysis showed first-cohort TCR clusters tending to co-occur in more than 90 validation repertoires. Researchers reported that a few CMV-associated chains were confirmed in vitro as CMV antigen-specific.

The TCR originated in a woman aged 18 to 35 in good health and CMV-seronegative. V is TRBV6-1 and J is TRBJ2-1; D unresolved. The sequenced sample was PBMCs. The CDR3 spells CASSLLGEAYNEQFF. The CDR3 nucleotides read TGTGCCAGCAGTTTACTCGGCGAGGCCTACAATGAGCAGTTCTTC.